Each of the 20 T cell receptor beta chains below was sequenced from the same sample in a study of T cell changes during pregnancy in multiple sclerosis. Produced via immunoSEQ multiplex PCR; TCRdb's table is partial and in-frame only. This table holds approximately 97,000 clones, around nine tenths found once. The sequencing used peripheral blood, collected in the second trimester of pregnancy. These receptors originate from a female donor in good health, enrolled as a control in a pregnancy study.

The gene calls are TRBV5-1 and TRBJ2-3; 8 bases are a match to TRBD2. V trimming: 4 bases; J trimming: 5 bases; junction bases outside the gene matches: 6. The germline V gene has CDR1 SGHRS and CDR2 YFSETQ. This CDR3 has 14 amino acids. The CDR3 DNA follows: TGCGCCAGCAGCCCCGGGAGGGCCCTAGATACGCAGTATTTT. Translating gives CASSPGRALDTQYF.

This rearrangement joins TRBV5-1 to TRBJ1-2, with 8 positions matching TRBD1. Germline assignment: CDR1 SGHRS and CDR2 YFSETQ. CDR3 length equals 16 residues. After removal of 0 bases from V and 2 bases from J, the junction contained 6 bases not matched to a gene. CDR3 DNA sequence: TGCGCCAGCAGCTTGGCTCGAGACAGGGGCAACTATGGCTACACCTTC. Translation: CASSLARDRGNYGYTF.

The chain is built from TRBV6-5 and TRBJ2-7, with a tentative D call TRBD2 (6 bases). V dropped 4 bases and J dropped 0 bases, with 13 bases sitting between them. Germline V gene sequence: CDR1 MNHEY, CDR2 SVGAGI. The length of the CDR3 is 15 residues. In nucleotides, the CDR3 is TGTGCCAGCAGTTCCCGGGGGAGTACCTCCTACGAGCAGTACTTC. This gives the protein CASSSRGSTSYEQYF.

The chain combines TRBV29-1 with TRBJ1-5, with 7 bases identical to TRBD1. The V and J ends lost 7 bases and 6 bases, in that order; junction bases with no gene match: 12. Germline loops: CDR1 SQVTM, CDR2 ANQGSEA. The CDR3 is 14 residues long. Here the CDR3 DNA reads TGCAGCGCCAAAACAGGGGTACAGGGTCAGCCCCAGCATTTT. This sequence encodes CSAKTGVQGQPQHF.

The chain uses TRBV30 and TRBJ2-1; 9 bases line up with TRBD2. The CDR3 has 16 residues. Per germline, CDR1 GTSNPN and CDR2 SVGIG (reference sequence). The V and J ends lost 1 base and 4 bases, in that order; junction bases with no gene match: 8. The DNA for the CDR3 is TGTGCCTGGAGTGCGTCCCTAGCGGGGTATTACAATGAGCAGTTCTTC. Translating it yields CAWSASLAGYYNEQFF.

This chain connects TRBV5-1 to TRBJ1-1; D call uncertain. The CDR3 has 13 residues. The ends were cut back, 0 bases at V and 3 bases at J, with 6 bases in the middle. The germline gives CDR1 SGHRS, CDR2 YFSETQ. Here the CDR3 reads CASSLESYTEAFF. The DNA of the CDR3 is TGCGCCAGCAGCTTGGAATCGTACACTGAAGCTTTCTTT.

This CDR3 reads CASSEPYGTGYTEAFF. As DNA, the CDR3 is TGCGCCAGCAGTGAGCCCTATGGGACAGGGTACACTGAAGCTTTCTTT. The chain joins TRBV10-2 to TRBJ1-1; 9 positions agree with TRBD1. V was clipped by 2 bases and J by 3 bases; unmatched bases: 7. From germline, CDR1 is WSHSY and CDR2 SAAADI. This CDR3 spans 16 amino acids.

The chain couples TRBV2 to TRBJ2-7, with 7 positions matching TRBD2. Germline V gene sequence: CDR1 SNHLY, CDR2 FYNNEI. Trimming took 6 bases from V and 5 from J; bases not matched to a gene: 13. The CDR3 extends over 15 amino acids. CDR3 nucleotide sequence: TGTGCCAGCAGGCCTCGGGGGACTATAGGCGACGAGCAGTACTTC. Translation: CASRPRGTIGDEQYF.

The V gene is TRBV7-2, the J gene TRBJ2-7, with 8 bases lining up with TRBD2. Looked up from germline, CDR1 is SGHTA and CDR2 is FQGNSA. The CDR3 loop spans 13 amino acids. Trimming cost V 8 bases and J 3 bases; bases outside gene matches: 6. CDR3: CASRGGSYYEQYF. DNA for the CDR3: TGTGCCAGCCGGGGGGGGAGCTACTACGAGCAGTACTTC.

This clone showed up just a few times. The chain uses TRBV19 and TRBJ1-5; D perhaps matches TRBD1 (5 bases). Germline values: CDR1 LNHDA, CDR2 SQIVND (reference sequence). Trimming pared 2 bases from V and 4 bases from J, leaving 6 bases between. This CDR3 is built from 13 residues. For the CDR3, the DNA is TGTGCCAGTAGTATAAGGGGTAATCAGCCCCAGCATTTT. Protein sequence: CASSIRGNQPQHF. The whole variable domain, filled in from reference TRBV19 and TRBJ1-5, reads DGGITQSPKYLFRKEGQNVTLSCEQNLNHDAMYWYRQDPGQGLRLIYYSQIVNDFQKGDIAEGYSVSREKKESFPLTVTSAQKNPTAFYLCASSIRGNQPQHFGDGTRLSIL.

This clone was observed once. The chain recombines TRBV5-4 with TRBJ2-5; the match to TRBD2 covers 10 bases. Germline CDR1 SGHNT, CDR2 YYREEE (reference sequence). J gave up 4 bases and V 1 base, and 4 bases lay outside the gene matches. The CDR3 sequence is 15 residues long. The chain's CDR3 is CASSLISGRLETQYF. CDR3 sequence (DNA): TGTGCCAGCAGCTTGATTAGCGGGAGGCTAGAGACCCAGTACTTC.

This rearrangement joins TRBV2 to TRBJ2-6, with 12 bases identical to TRBD1. Trimming took 7 bases from V and 2 from J; bases not matched to a gene: 6. The CDR3 has 17 amino acids. Germline V gene data show CDR1 as SNHLY and CDR2 as FYNNEI. The CDR3 region is CASNPGQGAPGANVLTF. CDR3 DNA sequence: TGTGCCAGCAACCCGGGACAGGGGGCGCCTGGGGCCAACGTCCTGACTTTC.

J is TRBJ1-1 and V is TRBV5-1; 7 bases match TRBD1. The ends lost 4 bases at V and 11 bases at J; junction bases unmatched: 11. Germline V CDR1 and CDR2: SGHRS, YFSETQ. The CDR3 runs to 13 residues. CDR3 DNA: TGCGCCAGCAGCCCGATAGGGGGCATGGGGGCTTTCTTT. Its translation: CASSPIGGMGAFF.

The V gene is TRBV7-9, the J gene TRBJ2-5; TRBD1 agrees at 7 bases. This CDR3 is built from 15 residues. The germline V gene has CDR1 SEHNR and CDR2 FQNEAQ (reference sequence). J lost 2 bases, V lost 6 bases, and 9 bases had no gene match. The CDR3 DNA reads as TGTGCCAGCAGTCGAGGGGGCCTTACACAAGAGACCCAGTACTTC. Protein product: CASSRGGLTQETQYF.

The chain joins TRBV4-3 to TRBJ1-2, with 11 bases matching TRBD1. Germline-derived CDR1 and CDR2 are LGHNA and YSLEER. CDR3 length: 15 amino acids. V trimming: 3 bases; J trimming: 4 bases; junction bases outside the gene matches: 4. The DNA for the CDR3 is TGCGCCAGCAGCCACCGGACAGGGGGCACCTATGGCTACACCTTC. Translation: CASSHRTGGTYGYTF.

In DNA, the CDR3 is TGTGCCAGTAGTATAGACCCAGACAGACTGAACACTGAAGCTTTCTTT. Encoded protein: CASSIDPDRLNTEAFF. The chain joins TRBV19 to TRBJ1-1, with D perhaps matching TRBD1 (5 bases). This CDR3 comprises 16 residues. CDR1 is LNHDA, CDR2 SQIVND, per germline (reference sequence). Trimming stripped 0 bases from V and 0 bases from J, with 11 bases between.

This chain connects TRBV7-2 to TRBJ1-5, with 8 positions matching TRBD1. The J segment lost 0 bases and the V segment lost 5 bases, leaving 12 bases of the junction unmatched. Germline V gene lookup returns CDR1 SGHTA and CDR2 FQGNSA. The CDR3 sequence is 18 residues long. CDR3 DNA sequence: TGTGCCAGCAGCGCGCTGGGTTGGACAGGGTATAGCAATCAGCCCCAGCATTTT. Translating it yields CASSALGWTGYSNQPQHF.

The V gene is TRBV4-1, the J gene TRBJ1-5; D gene unclear. The CDR3 is made up of 17 amino acids. Germline V gene sequence: CDR1 MGHRA, CDR2 YSYEKL. The V gene lost 0 bases and the J gene lost 0 bases, with 12 bases spanning the gap. The CDR3 region has the DNA TGCGCCAGCAGCCAAGACGCGAGGAGGTATAGCAATCAGCCCCAGCATTTT. Translated, it gives CASSQDARRYSNQPQHF.

The chain employs TRBV10-3 and TRBJ2-5, with D maybe TRBD1 (5 bases). The length of the CDR3 is 13 residues. V dropped 0 bases and J dropped 5 bases, with 7 bases sitting between them. Germline V gene sequence: CDR1 ENHRY, CDR2 SYGVKD. CDR3 nucleotide sequence: TGTGCCATCAGTGAGTCAGGGGCCGAGACCCAGTACTTC. It codes for CAISESGAETQYF.

V gene TRBV5-1 combines with J gene TRBJ1-1, with TRBD1 matching 12 bases. The CDR3 spans 16 residues. V gave up 0 bases and J gave up 4 bases; unmatched junction bases: 4. CDR1 and CDR2 (germline): SGHRS, YFSETQ. The CDR3 protein is CASSLGDRGQSTEAFF. CDR3 coding DNA: TGCGCCAGCAGCTTGGGGGACAGGGGGCAAAGCACTGAAGCTTTCTTT.